This section outlines one T cell receptor beta chain sequence together with its context. The method was immunoSEQ multiplex PCR; TCRdb's version includes in-frame clones alone and lacks a portion of them. The table records some 100,000 clones, around 85% of them present only once. The V segment lost 1 base and the J segment 4 bases; nucleotides outside the gene matches: 2. CDR1 is PRHDT, CDR2 FYEKMQ, per germline (reference sequence). The CDR3 consists of 14 residues. This sample stems from a study of identifying expanded T cells in peripheral blood. Collection occurred without any documented infections or immune events in donors.

This TCR was recovered from a person between 18 and 75 years old in good health. The sample was blood. The chain combines TRBV13 with TRBJ2-3; 7 nucleotides match TRBD1. The CDR3 DNA reads TGTGCCAGCAGCTTAGAGGGGACAGCAGATACGCAGTATTTT. Translating it yields CASSLEGTADTQYF.